The entry below gives a single T cell receptor beta chain sequence along with its context. Its antigen remains unknown. This sample was included in a study of shared clonotypes between healthy human individuals. On the study more broadly: For every donor, three CD4 naive, three CD4 memory, two CD8 naive and one CD8 memory plates were used.

V was shortened by 0 bases and J by 3 bases, with 16 bases between the two germline ends. The CDR3 sequence is 16 residues long. Germline CDR1 SGHRS, CDR2 YFSETQ. Method: immunoSEQ multiplex PCR; TCRdb's copy keeps in-frame clones and lacks some. The sample lists some 1,100,000 clones, around 78% seen once, with approximately 0.5% in the top ten. Findings of the study overall: At large depth, rarefaction still showed sorted-subset sequencing to be incomplete. Measured sharing among donors was expected to vary with sequencing depth.

This chain connects TRBV5-1 to TRBJ2-7; possibly TRBD2 for D (6 bases). The material sequenced was memory CD4+ T cells from PBMCs. Subset meaning: CD45RA-negative fraction. This clonotype was sampled from a man aged 18 to 30 in good health. Some clones in this sample may be carry-over from other donors' samples. CDR3 nucleotide sequence: TGCGCCAGCAGCTTGGACGTGCTTGCGGGATTCTACGAGCAGTACTTC. Protein sequence: CASSLDVLAGFYEQYF. Based on the CDR3 plus reference TRBV5-1 and TRBJ2-7, the full variable domain is KAGVTQTPRYLIKTRGQQVTLSCSPISGHRSVSWYQQTPGQGLQFLFEYFSETQRNKGNFPGRFSGRQFSNSRSEMNVSTLELGDSALYLCASSLDVLAGFYEQYFGPGTRLTVT.